There are a few counts of the clone carrying this T cell receptor (beta chain). The sample comes from a study of blood T cell repertoires in COVID-19. Enrollees, about 18 to 89 years old, lived in 25 or so US areas. Self-reported history from a screening survey and questionnaire set each donor's cohort. Cohort 3 recovered donors had two negative PCRs, clearance, or symptom resolution. The trim removed 3 bases at V and 7 bases at J, leaving 7 bases unmatched. This CDR3 has 14 amino acids. CDR1 and CDR2 (germline): SGHRS, YFSETQ. Authors' data handling: Reference gene primer amplification yielded estimated nucleated cell counts. Measured with immunoSEQ multiplex PCR; TCRdb has only the in-frame clones, and not every one. D and trimming were read from the DNA, whereas the V and J calls and clone size are those reported in that table. The profile shows approximately 220,000 clones, about four fifths of them singletons.

The source is a woman between 40 and 50 years old who had recovered from COVID-19. The chain joins TRBV5-1 to TRBJ1-3; 7 bases line up with TRBD1. The sequencing input was PBMCs or T cells enriched from blood (not recorded which). CDR3 sequence reads: CASSYQGEANTIYF. Here the CDR3 DNA reads TGCGCCAGCAGCTACCAGGGGGAGGCGAACACCATATATTTT.